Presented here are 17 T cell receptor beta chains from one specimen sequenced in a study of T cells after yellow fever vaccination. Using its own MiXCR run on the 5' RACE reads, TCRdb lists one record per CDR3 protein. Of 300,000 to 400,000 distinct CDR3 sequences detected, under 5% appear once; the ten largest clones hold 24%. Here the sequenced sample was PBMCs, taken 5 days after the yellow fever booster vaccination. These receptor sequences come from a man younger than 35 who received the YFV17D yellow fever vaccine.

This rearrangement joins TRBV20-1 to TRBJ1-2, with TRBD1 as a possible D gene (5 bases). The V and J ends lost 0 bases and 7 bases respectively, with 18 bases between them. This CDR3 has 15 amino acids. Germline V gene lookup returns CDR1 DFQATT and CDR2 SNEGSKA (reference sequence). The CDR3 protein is CSAREVSSGGAGYTF. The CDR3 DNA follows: TGCAGTGCTAGAGAAGTTTCGAGCGGGGGTGCTGGCTACACCTTC.

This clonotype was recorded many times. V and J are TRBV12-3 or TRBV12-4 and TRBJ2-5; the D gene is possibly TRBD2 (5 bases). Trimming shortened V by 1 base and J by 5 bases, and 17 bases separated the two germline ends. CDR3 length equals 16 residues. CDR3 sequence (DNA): TGTGCCAGCAGTTTAGATGTAACGGTCTCGGGGGAGACCCAGTACTTC. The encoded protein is CASSLDVTVSGETQYF.

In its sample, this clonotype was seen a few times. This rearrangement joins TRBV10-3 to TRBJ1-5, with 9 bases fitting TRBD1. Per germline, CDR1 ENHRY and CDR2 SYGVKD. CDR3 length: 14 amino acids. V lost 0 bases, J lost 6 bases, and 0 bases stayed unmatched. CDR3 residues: CAISESGQGQPQHF. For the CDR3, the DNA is TGTGCCATCAGTGAGTCGGGACAGGGTCAGCCCCAGCATTTT.

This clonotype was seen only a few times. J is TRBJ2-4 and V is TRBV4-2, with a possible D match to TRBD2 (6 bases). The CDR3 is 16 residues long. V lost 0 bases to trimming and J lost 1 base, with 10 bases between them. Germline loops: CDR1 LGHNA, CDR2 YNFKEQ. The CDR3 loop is CASSQDPRGAKNIQYF. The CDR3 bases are TGTGCCAGCAGCCAAGATCCCCGGGGGGCCAAAAACATTCAGTACTTC.

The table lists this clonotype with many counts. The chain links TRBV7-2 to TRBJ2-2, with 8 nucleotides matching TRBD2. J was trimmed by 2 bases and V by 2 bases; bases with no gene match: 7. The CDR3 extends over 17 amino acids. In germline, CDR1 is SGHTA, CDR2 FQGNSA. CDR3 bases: TGTGCCAGCAGCTTAACACCCGGGACTAGTAACACCGGGGAGCTGTTTTTT. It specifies CASSLTPGTSNTGELFF.

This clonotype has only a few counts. CDR3 in amino acids: CASSPQLRGTEAFF. CDR3 sequence (DNA): TGTGCCAGCAGCCCCCAGCTCAGGGGCACTGAAGCTTTCTTT. The chain is built from TRBV7-2 and TRBJ1-1, with D tentatively TRBD1 (6 bases). V gave up 5 bases and J gave up 4 bases, with 14 bases separating them. There are 14 residues in the CDR3. CDR1 is SGHTA, CDR2 FQGNSA, per germline.

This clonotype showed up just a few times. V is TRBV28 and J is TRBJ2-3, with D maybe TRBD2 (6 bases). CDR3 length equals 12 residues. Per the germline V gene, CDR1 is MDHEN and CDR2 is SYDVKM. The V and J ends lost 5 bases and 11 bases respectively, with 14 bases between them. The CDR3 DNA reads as TGTGCCAGCAGTCAAGTAACCGGGGGGCAGTATTTT. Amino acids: CASSQVTGGQYF.

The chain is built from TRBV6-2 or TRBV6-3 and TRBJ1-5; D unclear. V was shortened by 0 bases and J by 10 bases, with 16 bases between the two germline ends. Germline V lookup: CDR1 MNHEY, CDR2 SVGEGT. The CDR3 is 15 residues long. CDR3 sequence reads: CASSYSNDPMKPQHF. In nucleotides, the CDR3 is TGTGCCAGCAGTTACTCAAACGACCCCATGAAACCCCAGCATTTT.

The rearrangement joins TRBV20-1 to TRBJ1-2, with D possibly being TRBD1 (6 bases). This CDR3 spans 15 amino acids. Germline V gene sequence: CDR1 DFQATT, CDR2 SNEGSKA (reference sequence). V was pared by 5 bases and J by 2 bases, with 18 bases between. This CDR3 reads CSALLPEGGNYGYTF. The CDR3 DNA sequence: TGCAGTGCTCTACTACCGGAGGGGGGGAACTATGGCTACACCTTC.

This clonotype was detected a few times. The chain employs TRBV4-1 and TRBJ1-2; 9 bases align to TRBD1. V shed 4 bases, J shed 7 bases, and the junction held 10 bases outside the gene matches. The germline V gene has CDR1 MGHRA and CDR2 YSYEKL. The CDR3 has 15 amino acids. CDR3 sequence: CASSLRDREFSGYTF. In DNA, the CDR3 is TGCGCCAGCAGCCTCCGGGACAGGGAATTCTCTGGCTACACCTTC.

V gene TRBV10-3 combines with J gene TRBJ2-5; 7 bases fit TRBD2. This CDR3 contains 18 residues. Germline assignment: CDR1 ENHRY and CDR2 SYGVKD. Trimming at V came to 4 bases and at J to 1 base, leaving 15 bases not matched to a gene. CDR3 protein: CAISAAGSGGTTQETQYF. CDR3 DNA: TGTGCCATCAGTGCGGCGGGCTCGGGGGGAACTACCCAAGAGACCCAGTACTTC.

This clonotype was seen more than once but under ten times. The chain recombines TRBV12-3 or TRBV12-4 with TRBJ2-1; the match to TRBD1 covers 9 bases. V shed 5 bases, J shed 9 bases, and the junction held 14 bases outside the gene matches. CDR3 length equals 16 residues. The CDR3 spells CASSQLWDRASREQFF. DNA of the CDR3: TGTGCCAGCAGTCAATTATGGGACAGGGCCTCCCGTGAGCAGTTCTTC.

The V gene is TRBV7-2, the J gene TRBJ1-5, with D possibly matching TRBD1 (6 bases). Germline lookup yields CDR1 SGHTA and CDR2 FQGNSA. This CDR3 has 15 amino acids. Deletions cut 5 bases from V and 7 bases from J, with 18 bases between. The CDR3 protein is CASSPRGGGGQPQHF. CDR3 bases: TGTGCCAGCAGCCCCAGGGGAGGTGGAGGCCAGCCCCAGCATTTT.

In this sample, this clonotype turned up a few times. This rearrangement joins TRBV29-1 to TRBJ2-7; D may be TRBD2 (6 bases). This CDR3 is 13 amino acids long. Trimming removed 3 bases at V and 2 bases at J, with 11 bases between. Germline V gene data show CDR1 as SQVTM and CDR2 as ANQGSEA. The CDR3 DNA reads TGCAGCGTTGAGGAGGGCAGTCCCTACGAGCAGTACTTC. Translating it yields CSVEEGSPYEQYF.

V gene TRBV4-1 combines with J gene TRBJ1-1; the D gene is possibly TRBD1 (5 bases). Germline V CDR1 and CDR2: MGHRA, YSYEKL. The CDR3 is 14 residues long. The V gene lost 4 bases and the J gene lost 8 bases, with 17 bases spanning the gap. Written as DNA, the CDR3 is TGCGCCAGCAGCCCCATATTGCGGGGCAGAGAAGCTTTCTTT. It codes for CASSPILRGREAFF.

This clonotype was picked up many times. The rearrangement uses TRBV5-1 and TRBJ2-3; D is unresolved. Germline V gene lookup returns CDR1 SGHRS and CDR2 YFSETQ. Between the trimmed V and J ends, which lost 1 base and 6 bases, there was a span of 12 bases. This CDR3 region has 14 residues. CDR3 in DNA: TGCGCCAGCAGCTTGTTGTCTTTAGAGGATACGCAGTATTTT. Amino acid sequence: CASSLLSLEDTQYF.

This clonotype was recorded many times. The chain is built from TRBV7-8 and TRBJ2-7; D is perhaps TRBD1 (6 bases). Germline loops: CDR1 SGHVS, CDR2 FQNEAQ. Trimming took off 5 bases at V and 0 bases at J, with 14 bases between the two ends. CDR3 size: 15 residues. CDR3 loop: CASSQHQGPSYEQYF. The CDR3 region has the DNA TGTGCCAGCAGCCAGCACCAGGGGCCCTCCTACGAGCAGTACTTC.